This entry lists 2 T cell receptor beta chains sequenced from one sample in a study of beta chain features in type 1 diabetes. Every isolated RNA sample was fully reverse transcribed, so sequencing captured expressed TCRB transcripts. TCRdb's table, derived via immunoSEQ multiplex PCR, lists solely in-frame clones and lacks some. The sample gives around 430,000 clones, about 29% of which show up once; 0.05% to 0.07% is in the top ten. Sequencing was performed on naive CD4+ T cells from blood. Source of these receptors: a man aged 18 to 29 in good health.

This sequence joins TRBV29-1 and TRBJ2-2, with 11 bases fitting TRBD2. The germline CDR1 and CDR2 sequences are SQVTM and ANQGSEA. With V trimmed by 7 bases and J by 2 bases, 6 bases remained unmatched. The CDR3 has 15 residues. This CDR3 reads CSARGTSGNTGELFF. In DNA, the CDR3 is TGCAGCGCCCGCGGGACTAGCGGAAACACCGGGGAGCTGTTTTTT.

In regard to this clone: One end of the junction is discordant with germline, which a read error may explain. The gene calls are TRBV7-7 and TRBJ2-1; D tentatively reads TRBD1 or TRBD2 (5 bases each). This CDR3 has 15 residues. Germline V CDR1 and CDR2: SSHAT, FNYEAQ (reference sequence). Written as DNA, the CDR3 is TGTGCTAGCAGCGTCGGGGCGCCGACCTACAATGAGCAGTTCTTC. Its translation: CASSVGAPTYNEQFF. Complete variable domain (other parts from reference TRBV7-7 and TRBJ2-1): GAGVSQSPRYKVTKRGQDVTLRCDPISSHATLYWYQQALGQGPEFLTYFNYEAQPDKSGLPSDRFSAERPEGSISTLTIQRTEQRDSAMYRCASSVGAPTYNEQFFGPGTRLTVL.